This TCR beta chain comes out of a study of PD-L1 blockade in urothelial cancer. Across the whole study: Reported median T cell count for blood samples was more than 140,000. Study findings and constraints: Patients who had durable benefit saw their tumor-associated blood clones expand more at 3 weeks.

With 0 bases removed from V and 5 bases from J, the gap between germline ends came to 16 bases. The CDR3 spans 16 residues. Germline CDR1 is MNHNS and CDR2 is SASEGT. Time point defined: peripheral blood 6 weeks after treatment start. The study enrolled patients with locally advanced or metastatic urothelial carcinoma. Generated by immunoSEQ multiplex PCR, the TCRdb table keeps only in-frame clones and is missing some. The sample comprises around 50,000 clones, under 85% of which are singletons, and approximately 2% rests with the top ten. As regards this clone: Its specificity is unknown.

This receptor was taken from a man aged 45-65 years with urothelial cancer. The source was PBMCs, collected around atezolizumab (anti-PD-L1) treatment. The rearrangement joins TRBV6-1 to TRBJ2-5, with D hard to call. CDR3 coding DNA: TGTGCCAGCAGTGAAGCGCTCATGGGCGTTCAGGAGACCCAGTACTTC. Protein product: CASSEALMGVQETQYF.